The rows below give T cell receptor beta chains drawn from one sample of a study of tumor T cells in aggressive B-cell lymphoma. The protocol was immunoSEQ multiplex PCR, while the TCRdb copy is restricted to in-frame clones and leaves out a portion. The sample holds 9,500 to 13,000 clones, 70% to 90% seen once. The sample was tumor tissue. The receptors originated from an adult with diffuse large B cell lymphoma. The CDR3 runs from the conserved cysteine through the conserved F or W. D genes are given only for firm matches. Expanded clones get a size class; other rows say once, few or many, or leave the size out.

TRBD2	TRBV6-5	TRBJ2-7	NA	CASNRTSGISYEQYF	TGTGCCAGCAATCGGACTAGCGGGATATCCTACGAGCAGTACTTC
NA	TRBV29-1	TRBJ2-3	once	CSVVRGSDTQYF	TGCAGCGTTGTCAGGGGCTCAGATACGCAGTATTTT
TRBD2	TRBV5-1	TRBJ2-1	NA	CASSKAGGSYNEQFF	TGCGCCAGCAGTAAAGCGGGAGGGTCCTACAATGAGCAGTTCTTC
NA	TRBV5-4	TRBJ2-2	NA	CASSFTGNTGELFF	TGTGCCAGCAGCTTCACTGGGAACACCGGGGAGCTGTTTTTT
TRBD2	TRBV10-3	TRBJ2-7	few	CAIRGGLAGAYEQYF	TGTGCCATCAGGGGGGGACTAGCGGGAGCCTACGAGCAGTACTTC
TRBD2	TRBV18	TRBJ2-5	NA	CASSPTRTRTSGRSETQYF	TGTGCCAGCTCACCAACGAGAACGAGGACTAGCGGGAGATCGGAGACCCAGTACTTC
NA	TRBV14	TRBJ2-7	NA	CASSQVFVRGYEQYF	TGTGCCAGCAGCCAAGTCTTTGTCAGGGGCTACGAGCAGTACTTC
NA	TRBV7-8	TRBJ1-5	NA	CASSLGGPDQPQHF	TGTGCCAGCAGCTTAGGCGGGCCCGATCAGCCCCAGCATTTT
TRBD1	TRBV19	TRBJ1-1	NA	CASSREKNRGLRTEAFF	TGTGCCAGTAGTAGGGAAAAAAACAGGGGGCTAAGGACTGAAGCTTTCTTT
TRBD1	TRBV7-9	TRBJ1-4	NA	CASSLATGQGNEKLFF	TGTGCCAGCAGCTTAGCTACGGGACAGGGGAATGAAAAACTGTTTTTT
TRBD1	TRBV6-1	TRBJ2-2	NA	CASSRQGTAGELFF	TGTGCCAGCAGCAGACAGGGGACCGCCGGGGAGCTGTTTTTT
TRBD1	TRBV28	TRBJ2-7	NA	CASSPGTGKAYEQYF	TGTGCCAGCAGCCCCGGGACAGGGAAAGCCTACGAACAGTACTTC
TRBD1	TRBV29-1	TRBJ2-7	NA	CSGGTAYEQYF	TGCAGCGGTGGGACAGCCTACGAGCAGTACTTC
TRBD1	TRBV30	TRBJ2-4	NA	CACLPGQGADIQYF	TGTGCCTGCCTGCCGGGACAGGGGGCTGACATTCAGTACTTC
NA	TRBV7-6	TRBJ1-5	NA	CASSLADNNQPQHF	TGTGCCAGCAGCTTAGCAGACAACAATCAGCCCCAGCATTTT
TRBD2	TRBV18	TRBJ2-1	NA	CASSPLPFLAGVSYNEQFF	TGTGCCAGCTCACCACTCCCTTTTCTAGCGGGAGTTTCCTACAATGAGCAGTTCTTC
TRBD2	TRBV12-5	TRBJ2-3	NA	CASGQPPGLAITDTQYF	TGTGCTAGTGGTCAACCCCCGGGACTAGCCATCACAGATACGCAGTATTTT
TRBD1	TRBV19	TRBJ2-7	NA	CASSRGQGAYEQYF	TGTGCCAGTAGTAGGGGACAGGGGGCCTACGAGCAGTACTTC
TRBD1	TRBV23-1	TRBJ1-6	NA	CASSFDRGPSPLHF	TGCGCCAGCAGTTTCGACAGGGGGCCTTCACCCCTCCACTTT
TRBD2	TRBV7-2	TRBJ2-5	NA	CASGWAGGQETQYF	TGTGCCAGCGGCTGGGCGGGAGGGCAAGAGACCCAGTACTTC
TRBD2	TRBV11-2	TRBJ2-1	NA	CASSQSGSSYNEQFF	TGTGCCAGCAGCCAGAGCGGGAGCTCCTACAATGAGCAGTTCTTC
NA	TRBV27	TRBJ2-3	once	CASSLFWERAGDTQYF	TGTGCCAGCAGTTTATTCTGGGAGCGCGCTGGGGATACGCAGTATTTT
NA	TRBV5-1	TRBJ1-1	NA	CASSREMNTEAFF	TGCGCCAGCAGTCGAGAGATGAACACTGAAGCTTTCTTT
NA	TRBV15	TRBJ2-2	NA	CATGLDVGVGELFF	TGTGCCACCGGGTTGGACGTCGGGGTCGGGGAGCTGTTTTTT
NA	TRBV25-1	TRBJ1-2	NA	CASSDWGRAQPGYTF	TGTGCCAGCAGTGATTGGGGCAGGGCACAACCGGGCTACACCTTC
TRBD2	TRBV7-9	TRBJ2-1	NA	CASSQAGGGDHGEFF	TGTGCCAGCAGCCAAGCGGGAGGCGGGGATCATGGGGAATTCTTC
NA	TRBV21-1	TRBJ1-2	NA	CASSLPRGQGKNYGYTF	TGTGCCAGCAGCCTCCCAAGGGGACAGGGGAAGAACTATGGCTACACCTTC
NA	TRBV5-4	TRBJ2-7	NA	CASSAGTSAGYEQYF	TGTGCCAGCAGCGCAGGGACATCGGCGGGCTACGAGCAGTACTTC
NA	TRBV11-2	TRBJ2-5	once	CASSLDPGETQYF	TGTGCCAGCAGCTTGGACCCGGGGGAGACCCAGTACTTC
NA	TRBV6-1	TRBJ1-3	NA	CASIRRGQGNTIYF	TGTGCCAGCATTCGAAGGGGTCAGGGTAACACCATATATTTT
TRBD1	TRBV5-1	TRBJ2-7	once	CASSLASRGPNSYEQYF	TGCGCCAGCAGCTTGGCAAGTAGGGGGCCCAACTCCTACGAGCAGTACTTC
NA	TRBV4-2	TRBJ1-1	NA	CASSHPHPSNTEAFF	TGTGCCAGCAGCCATCCACACCCCTCGAACACTGAAGCTTTCTTT
NA	TRBV27	TRBJ2-3	NA	CASSDLQGDTQYF	TGTGCCAGCAGTGACTTGCAGGGAGATACGCAGTATTTT
NA	TRBV4-3	TRBJ2-7	NA	CASSQGPSYEQYF	TGCGCCAGCAGCCAAGGGCCCTCCTACGAGCAGTACTTC
TRBD2	TRBV5-5	TRBJ2-4	NA	CASSSGEGLNIQYF	TGTGCCAGCAGCTCGGGGGAGGGGCTAAACATTCAGTACTTC
NA	TRBV28	TRBJ1-1	NA	CASILRGEAFF	TGTGCCAGCATCCTCCGAGGGGAAGCTTTCTTT
NA	TRBV29-1	TRBJ2-3	NA	CSVGDSTDTQYF	TGCAGCGTTGGGGACTCCACAGATACGCAGTATTTT
TRBD2	TRBV7-2	TRBJ2-7	NA	CASSLGSGSYEQYF	TGTGCCAGCAGCTTAGGTAGCGGGAGTTACGAGCAGTACTTC
NA	TRBV6-5	TRBJ2-7	NA	CASSPQGNFYEQYF	TGTGCCAGCAGTCCCCAGGGGAATTTCTACGAGCAGTACTTC
TRBD2	TRBV5-1	TRBJ2-5	NA	CASSFNPPGLAQETQYF	TGCGCCAGCAGCTTCAACCCGCCGGGACTAGCCCAAGAGACCCAGTACTTC
TRBD1	TRBV5-5	TRBJ2-7	NA	CASSITGGVYEQYF	TGTGCCAGCAGCATTACAGGGGGCGTCTACGAGCAGTACTTC
NA	TRBV5-1	TRBJ2-7	once	CASSLGPGVVSSYEQYF	TGCGCCAGCAGCTTGGGTCCGGGAGTTGTCAGCTCCTACGAGCAGTACTTC
TRBD1	TRBV5-8	TRBJ1-1	NA	CASIRTGTNTEAFF	TGTGCCAGCATCCGGACAGGGACGAACACTGAAGCTTTCTTT
TRBD1	TRBV5-1	TRBJ1-1	NA	CASSLQGVGNTEAFF	TGCGCCAGCAGCTTGCAGGGGGTCGGGAACACTGAAGCTTTCTTT
TRBD1	TRBV28	TRBJ1-1	NA	CASSPIGQDRTEAFF	TGTGCCAGCAGTCCCATCGGACAGGATCGGACTGAAGCTTTCTTT
TRBD1	TRBV29-1	TRBJ1-1	NA	CSARRQGSEAFF	TGCAGCGCAAGGAGACAGGGTTCTGAAGCTTTCTTT
TRBD2	TRBV10-2	TRBJ2-1	NA	CASSRTGTSNEGFF	TGCGCCAGCAGCCGAACCGGGACTAGCAATGAGGGGTTCTTC
NA	TRBV6-1	TRBJ2-7	NA	CASMSGYEQYF	TGTGCCAGCATGTCCGGTTACGAGCAGTACTTC